This T cell receptor beta chain emerged from a study of cytomegalovirus exposure and HLA in healthy donors. General study results and limits: Previously analyzed data showed that most TCR beta V segments were productive at a frequency of about 87% or about 30%.

Amplification used 60 Vbeta primers and 13 Jbeta primers. Libraries were prepared by immunoSEQ multiplex PCR; TCRdb keeps only in-frame clonotypes and omits some of them. The sample has about 75,000 clones, approximately 78% seen once. This clone was observed a handful of times. What it binds is unknown. V trimming: 3 bases; J trimming: 6 bases; junction bases outside the gene matches: 4. Germline CDR1 SNHLY, CDR2 FYNNEI. The CDR3 has 13 amino acids. Sequencing was performed on PBMCs. This chain connects TRBV2 to TRBJ1-1; 7 bases are shared with TRBD1. This TCR came from a man younger than 35 in good health and CMV-seronegative. CDR3 in DNA: TGTGCCAGCAGTGAGTACAGGGGTGCTGAAGCTTTCTTT. As protein: CASSEYRGAEAFF.